The clone carrying this T cell receptor (beta chain) showed up just a few times. CDR1 is SQVTM, CDR2 ANQGSEA, per germline. V was cut by 6 bases and J by 1 base, with 6 bases left in between. The CDR3 length is 11 residues. The source of the sample is a study of blood T cell repertoires in COVID-19. In the study overall: T cells, B-cell-depleted T cells, or PBMCs provided the cDNA or gDNA that served as material.

Per the authors' pipeline: From reference gene primer amplification, estimates of nucleated cell counts were derived. The protocol was immunoSEQ multiplex PCR, while the TCRdb copy is restricted to in-frame clones and leaves out a portion. That table furnishes V, J and clone size, whereas the DNA furnished D and trimming. The data show under 250,000 clones, around 86% seen once. The chain carries TRBV29-1 and TRBJ1-1, with D uncertain. The TCR comes from a woman older than 75 with COVID-19, enrolled during active disease. The material sequenced was peripheral blood. The CDR3 DNA reads TGCAGCGTGATGGCGAACACTGAAGCTTTCTTT. Its protein product is CSVMANTEAFF.